This TCR beta chain was captured in a study of shared clonotypes between healthy human individuals. The overall study: Each donor's CD4 naive and CD4 memory cells filled three plates apiece, CD8 naive two, and CD8 memory one.

Sequenced by immunoSEQ multiplex PCR; TCRdb stores in-frame clones only, minus some. This table holds about 2 million clones, about 95% found once. Naive-designated CD8 cells lacked CD45RO, were positively enriched for CCR7, and omitted terminally differentiated effector memory CD45RA+ cells. Each of the donors was a healthy adult who was HIV-negative and had not had a recent acute infection or vaccination. Trimming left V 1 base short and J 6 bases short, with 7 bases between. CDR3 length equals 13 residues. Germline V gene sequence: CDR1 MGHDK, CDR2 SYGVNS. The chain links TRBV25-1 to TRBJ2-1; D is unclear. Sequencing was done on a sample of naive CD8+ T cells sorted from blood. This receptor was taken from a man younger than 35 in good health. The CDR3 sequence: CASSEFAPNEQFF. DNA of the CDR3: TGTGCCAGCAGTGAATTTGCCCCCAATGAGCAGTTCTTC. The full variable domain, in which reference TRBV25-1 and TRBJ2-1 provide the parts outside the CDR3, is EADIYQTPRYLVIGTGKKITLECSQTMGHDKMYWYQQDPGMELHLIHYSYGVNSTEKGDLSSESTVSRIRTEHFPLTLESARPSHTSQYLCASSEFAPNEQFFGPGTRLTVL.